The rows below give T cell receptor beta chains drawn from one sample of a study of regulatory T cells in long-lasting Graves disease. Each CDR3 protein gets one entry after TCRdb re-called the multiplex PCR reads with MiXCR. This sample yields about 470,000 distinct CDR3 sequences, of which less than 25% are seen a single time; about 8.3% belongs to the top ten. Source: peripheral blood mononuclear cells (PBMCs), taken when the disease was refractory, from a patient treated with antithyroid drugs. Receptor source: a female donor with Graves disease. Each CDR3 is given with its conserved first and last residue. D genes are given only for firm matches. Clone size is stated in some rows and not others, as once, few, many or a class when expanded.

V gene,clone size,D gene,J gene,CDR3 DNA,CDR3 protein
TRBV28,many,.,TRBJ2-7,TGTGCCAGCAGTTTAGTACAGGGCCTTGACTACGAGCAGTACTTC,CASSLVQGLDYEQYF
TRBV7-6,.,.,TRBJ1-5,TGTGCCAGCAGCCAGCGGGCAGGGAATCAGCCCCAGCATTTT,CASSQRAGNQPQHF
TRBV30,.,.,TRBJ2-2,TGTGCCTGGAGTCCCGTCGGCAGGGGGAACACCGGGGAGCTGTTTTTT,CAWSPVGRGNTGELFF
TRBV28,few,.,TRBJ2-1,TGTGCCAGCAGTAATCGCCGGGACCAGCGCTACAATGAGCAGTTCTTC,CASSNRRDQRYNEQFF
TRBV28,many,.,TRBJ2-7,TGTGCCAGCAGTGTCTTCGACTACGAGCAGTACTTC,CASSVFDYEQYF
TRBV12-3/TRBV12-4,.,TRBD2,TRBJ2-1,TGTGCCAGCAGTCCGGTAGCGGGTACCTACAATGAGCAGTTCTTC,CASSPVAGTYNEQFF
TRBV30,few,.,TRBJ2-7,TGTGCCTGGAGTGTACGTCTCACGGGTCCCGACGAGCAGTACTTC,CAWSVRLTGPDEQYF
TRBV7-6,.,.,TRBJ2-5,TGTGCCAGCAGCCCCATGAGGGGCCCCGGGACCCAGTACTTC,CASSPMRGPGTQYF
TRBV20-1,many,TRBD2,TRBJ2-7,TGCAGTGCTAGATCTTACGGCGGGAGTGGGTACGAGCAGTACTTC,CSARSYGGSGYEQYF
TRBV28,many,TRBD1,TRBJ2-7,TGTGCCAGCAGTTCTAGACAGGGGTACTACGAGCAGTACTTC,CASSSRQGYYEQYF
TRBV14,once,TRBD2,TRBJ2-7,TGTGCCAGCAGCCGATGGTTCGGCCTAGCGGGAGGAAGAATCTACGAGCAGTACTTC,CASSRWFGLAGGRIYEQYF
TRBV11-2,many,.,TRBJ2-7,TGTGCCAGCAGCTTTGGGACGGACTCCTACGAGCAGTACTTC,CASSFGTDSYEQYF
TRBV20-1,many,.,TRBJ1-6,TGCAGTGCTAGAGATCGAAGGAGCTCCTATAATTCACCCCTCCACTTT,CSARDRRSSYNSPLHF
TRBV7-2,many,.,TRBJ1-1,TGTGCCAGCAGCTTTTTGGAGGGATACACTGAAGCTTTCTTT,CASSFLEGYTEAFF
TRBV29-1,many,TRBD2,TRBJ2-5,TGCAGCGTTGACGGGGGGGACGAGACCCAGTACTTC,CSVDGGDETQYF
TRBV7-2,many,.,TRBJ1-5,TGCGCCAGCAGCCTGGAGTGGGGTACGAATCAGCCCCAGCATTTT,CASSLEWGTNQPQHF
TRBV19,.,.,TRBJ1-1,TGTGCCAGTAGTCCCCCGAAGGCGAACACTGAAGCTTTCTTT,CASSPPKANTEAFF
TRBV19,.,.,TRBJ2-1,TGTGCCAGTAGTAGGACCAGGGACAATGAGCAGTTCTTC,CASSRTRDNEQFF
TRBV11-2,few,.,TRBJ2-1,TGTGCCAGCAGCTTAGCCCCCTCTTACCATGAGCAGTTCTTC,CASSLAPSYHEQFF
TRBV5-5,few,.,TRBJ1-5,TGTGCCAGCAGCTTCAACGTAAGGCAGCCCCAGCATTTT,CASSFNVRQPQHF
TRBV20-1,.,.,TRBJ2-5,TGCAGTGCTAGAGTCCCTAGTTTAGGGACCCAGTACTTC,CSARVPSLGTQYF
TRBV20-1,many,TRBD2,TRBJ2-5,TGCAGTGCTAGAGAGCGGCTAGCGGTACAAGAGACCCAGTACTTC,CSARERLAVQETQYF
TRBV7-9,many,.,TRBJ1-4,TGTGCCAGCAGTATGGCCTACGGTTGGGAAAAACTGTTTTTT,CASSMAYGWEKLFF
TRBV7-9,few,.,TRBJ2-7,TGTGCCAGCAGCTTAGGAATAGAACCGTACTTC,CASSLGIEPYF
TRBV29-1,few,.,TRBJ2-2,TGCAGCGTTGGGTGGCGGAGGACCGGGGAGCTGTTTTTT,CSVGWRRTGELFF
TRBV3-1,many,.,TRBJ2-5,TGTGCCAGCAGCCCGGGACTCCACACAGGAGAGACCCAGTACTTC,CASSPGLHTGETQYF
TRBV29-1,.,.,TRBJ2-5,TGCAGCGGGGGGGGGGACAGCTTACAAGAGACCCAGTACTTC,CSGGGDSLQETQYF
TRBV19,.,TRBD1,TRBJ2-2,TGTGCCAGTAGTAATACAGGGGGAGGCACCGGGGAGCTGTTTTTT,CASSNTGGGTGELFF
TRBV15,.,.,TRBJ1-1,TGTGCCACCAGCAGAGGTTTGGCAGAGCAAAACACTGAAGCTTTCTTT,CATSRGLAEQNTEAFF
TRBV27,many,TRBD1,TRBJ1-5,TGTGCCAGCAGGTCCGACAGGGGCAATCAGCCCCAGCATTTT,CASRSDRGNQPQHF
TRBV7-3,.,.,TRBJ1-1,TGTGCCAGCAGCGGGAACAGGGTGAACACTGAAGCTTTCTTT,CASSGNRVNTEAFF
TRBV7-2,.,TRBD1,TRBJ1-1,TGTGCCAGCAGCCCGACAGGGGACGTGACTGAAGCTTTCTTT,CASSPTGDVTEAFF
TRBV25-1,.,.,TRBJ1-5,TGTGCCAGCAGTGTTCTGGGGCTGGGTCAGCCCCAGCATTTT,CASSVLGLGQPQHF
TRBV7-9,.,.,TRBJ1-5,TGTGCCAGCAGCTTAGGATTCTCCCCATCGGACGGTTACAATCAGCCCCAGCATTTT,CASSLGFSPSDGYNQPQHF
TRBV6-1,.,.,TRBJ2-2,TGTGCCAGCAGTGTAGGTCAGCATTACACCGGGGAGCTGTTTTTT,CASSVGQHYTGELFF
TRBV19,.,TRBD2,TRBJ2-5,TGTGCCAGTAGTATTGTTAGCGGGAGTCGACAAGAGACCCAGTACTTC,CASSIVSGSRQETQYF
TRBV28,many,.,TRBJ2-7,TGTGCCAGCAGTCCCTCCTTCGGATGGAACGAGCAGTACTTC,CASSPSFGWNEQYF
TRBV28,.,TRBD2,TRBJ2-1,TGTGCCAGCAGAGGGACTATGGGCCCCAATGAGCAGTTCTTC,CASRGTMGPNEQFF
TRBV6-2/TRBV6-3,many,.,TRBJ1-2,TGTGCCAGCAGTTACTCTTTAGTGACGCCCTATGGCTACACCTTC,CASSYSLVTPYGYTF
TRBV5-1,few,.,TRBJ2-7,TGCGCCAGCAGCTTGGGTCTTAGGGGCTCGGACGAGCAGTACTTC,CASSLGLRGSDEQYF
TRBV20-1,.,.,TRBJ2-7,TGCAGTGCTATTTCCCTCCAGGCGATTTCCTACGAGCAGTACTTC,CSAISLQAISYEQYF
TRBV11-2,few,.,TRBJ2-5,TGTGCCAGCAGCTCCCCCAGCGCAGGGTTAGAGACCCAGTACTTC,CASSSPSAGLETQYF
TRBV6-5,few,TRBD2,TRBJ2-1,TGTGCCAGCAGTTACCGATCGGGAGGTAGCTCCTACAATGAGCAGTTCTTC,CASSYRSGGSSYNEQFF
TRBV29-1,few,TRBD1,TRBJ2-7,TGCAGCGTCGGGGACAGGTCAGACTACGAGCAGTACTTC,CSVGDRSDYEQYF